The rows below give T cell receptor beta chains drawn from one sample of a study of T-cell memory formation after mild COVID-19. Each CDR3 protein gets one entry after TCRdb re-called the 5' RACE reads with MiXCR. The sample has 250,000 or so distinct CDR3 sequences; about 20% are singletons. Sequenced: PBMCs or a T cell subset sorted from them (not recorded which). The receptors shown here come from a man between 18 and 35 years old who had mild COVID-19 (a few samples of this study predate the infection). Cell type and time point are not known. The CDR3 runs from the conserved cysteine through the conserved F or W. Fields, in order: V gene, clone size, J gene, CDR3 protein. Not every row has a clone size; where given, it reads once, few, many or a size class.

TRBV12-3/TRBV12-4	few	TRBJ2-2	CASSYVSGELFF
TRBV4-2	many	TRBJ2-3	CASSPRPGFDTQYF
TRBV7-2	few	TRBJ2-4	CASSLGSGSMNIQYF
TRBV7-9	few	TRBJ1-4	CASSNPQGNFGNEKLFF
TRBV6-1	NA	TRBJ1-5	CASSNRQGFRQPQHF
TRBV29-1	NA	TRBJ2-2	CSGLWAANTGELFF
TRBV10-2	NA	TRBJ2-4	CASSDAGGIAKNIQYF
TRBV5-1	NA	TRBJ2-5	CATREWGSQETQYF
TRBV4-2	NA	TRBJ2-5	CASSPGESVQETQYF
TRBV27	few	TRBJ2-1	CASESGLYNEQFF
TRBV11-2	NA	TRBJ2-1	CASSLNFRASNNEQFF
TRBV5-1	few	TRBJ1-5	CASSLGRNQPQHF
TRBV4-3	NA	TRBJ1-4	CASSQDRGSLEKLFF
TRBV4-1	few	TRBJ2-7	CASSPFGAPSDSYEQYF
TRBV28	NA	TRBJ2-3	CASTSGGAGDTQYF
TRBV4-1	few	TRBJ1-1	CASSQDPGLVTEAFF
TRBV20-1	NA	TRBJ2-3	CSVRGARSSTDTQYF
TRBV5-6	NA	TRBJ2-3	CASSSILSTDTQYF
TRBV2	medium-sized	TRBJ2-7	CASSERTSSYEQYF
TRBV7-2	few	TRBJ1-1	CASSLQGVTEAFF
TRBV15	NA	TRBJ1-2	CATSGFDRGDYGYTF
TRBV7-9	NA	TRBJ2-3	CASSARLSGGADTQYF
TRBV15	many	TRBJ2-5	CATSSIRQGPQETQYF
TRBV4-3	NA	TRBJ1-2	CASSQARRAGYTF
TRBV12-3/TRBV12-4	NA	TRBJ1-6	CASSFGGAYNSPLHF
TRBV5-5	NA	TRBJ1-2	CASREAGTGRGYTF
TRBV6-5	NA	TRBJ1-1	CASSAIPGQGDTEAFF
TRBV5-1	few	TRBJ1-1	CASALGGTKDTEAFF
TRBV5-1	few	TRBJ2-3	CASSYPDRSSTDTQYF
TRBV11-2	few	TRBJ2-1	CASSLGTEQFF
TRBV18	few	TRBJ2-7	CASATGTSSYEQYF
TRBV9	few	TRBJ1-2	CASSVAGQSSGYTF
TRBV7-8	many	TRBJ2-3	CASSYRGVGGTDTQYF